This passage covers 5 T cell receptor beta chains from one sample sequenced in a study of cytotoxic CD8 clonotypes in ibrutinib-treated CLL. The method was immunoSEQ multiplex PCR; TCRdb's version includes in-frame clones alone and lacks a portion of them. This table holds 250,000 to 350,000 clones, 60% to 80% found once. The sequences come from PBMCs, collected at disease progression, from a patient treated with ibrutinib. The receptors here all came from a human donor with chronic lymphocytic leukemia.

The chain recombines TRBV6-6 with TRBJ1-2, with 12 bases that match TRBD1. From germline, CDR1 is MNHNY and CDR2 SVGAGI (reference sequence). This CDR3 has 16 residues. The V segment lost 6 bases and the J segment 8 bases; nucleotides outside the gene matches: 13. The chain's CDR3 is CASSLLAGQGAAGYTF. The CDR3 coding sequence is TGTGCCAGCAGCCTCTTGGCGGGACAGGGGGCTGCAGGCTACACCTTC.

J is TRBJ2-7 and V is TRBV6-5, with 7 bases matching TRBD2. The CDR3 is 14 residues long. Germline values: CDR1 MNHEY, CDR2 SVGAGI. Unmatched junction bases numbered 9, after V lost 8 bases and J lost 2 bases. The CDR3 loop reads CASGSGTTTYEQYF. The DNA for the CDR3 is TGTGCCAGCGGGTCCGGGACTACAACCTACGAGCAGTACTTC.

The V and J genes are TRBV13 and TRBJ2-3; D unclear. The CDR3 covers 17 residues. CDR1 is PRHDT and CDR2 is FYEKMQ in the germline V gene (reference sequence). The V gene lost 1 base and the J gene lost 0 bases, with 14 bases spanning the gap. CDR3 DNA: TGTGCCAGCAGCTTAGCCATAGACTTACCTAGCACAGATACGCAGTATTTT. Protein sequence: CASSLAIDLPSTDTQYF.

This clone was observed a single time. The rearrangement joins TRBV11-3 to TRBJ2-1, with 10 bases that match TRBD2. The CDR3 loop spans 16 amino acids. Germline-derived CDR1 and CDR2 are SGHNT and YENEEA. Trimming at V came to 4 bases and at J to 0 bases, leaving 3 bases not matched to a gene. The CDR3 reads CASSSRTSGSYNEQFF. CDR3 nucleotides: TGTGCCAGCAGCTCCAGGACTAGCGGCTCCTACAATGAGCAGTTCTTC.

The chain couples TRBV4-1 to TRBJ2-7; no clear D gene. Trimming removed 1 base at V and 0 bases at J, with 10 bases between. CDR1 is MGHRA and CDR2 is YSYEKL in the germline V gene. This CDR3 comprises 15 residues. This CDR3 reads CASSQGWSDSYEQYF. The CDR3 DNA reads as TGCGCCAGCAGCCAAGGCTGGTCGGACTCCTACGAGCAGTACTTC.